This T cell receptor (beta chain) is drawn from a study of cytomegalovirus exposure and HLA in healthy donors. Assay: immunoSEQ multiplex PCR; the TCRdb copy retains only in-frame clones and omits some. The sample contains about 64,000 clones, about 90% of which appear only once. Study-level results: Among TCR beta chains, those listed as cytomegalovirus-associated numbered fewer than 200.

On this clone: As yet, its antigen is unknown.

Germline CDR1 reads SNHLY; CDR2 reads FYNNEI. CDR3 size: 15 residues. V lost 5 bases and J lost 4, with 17 bases in between. The TCR originated in a young woman in good health and CMV-seronegative. Sequenced sample: PBMCs. The chain couples TRBV2 to TRBJ1-2, with TRBD1 as a possible D gene (5 bases). CDR3 DNA sequence: TGTGCCAGCAGTCCCCTGGTCGCGCAGGGCTATGGCTACACCTTC. Its translation: CASSPLVAQGYGYTF.